Reported below is one T cell receptor (beta chain). As processed by the authors: From reference gene primer amplification, estimates of nucleated cell counts were derived. Data came from immunoSEQ multiplex PCR; TCRdb stores just in-frame clones and leaves some out. V and J calls plus clone size are reproduced from that table; the DNA served to infer D and trimming. The data contain about 360,000 clones, about 87% of them singletons. Trimming left V 1 base short and J 4 bases short, with 10 bases between. The CDR3 consists of 14 residues. The germline V gene encodes CDR1 SEHNR and CDR2 FQNEAQ (reference sequence). These data come from a study of blood T cell repertoires in COVID-19. About the research overall: Acute-phase and convalescent COVID-19 samples originated in the United States, Italy and Spain.

Material for sequencing was peripheral blood. This chain uses TRBV7-9 with TRBJ1-1; D is perhaps TRBD1 (6 bases). This clonotype originated in a human donor in a cohort sampled during active COVID-19. The CDR3 loop reads CASSLGGGGTEAFF. The CDR3 DNA follows: TGTGCCAGCAGCTTAGGGGGAGGGGGCACTGAAGCTTTCTTT.